A single T cell receptor (beta chain) is shown here with its context. This entry is derived from a study of T cells expressing NK-cell markers. The wider study: Underlying the TCR beta repertoires were sorted CD3+CD56+NKG2C+, CD3+CD56+NKG2C- and CD3+CD56-NKG2C+ T cells. Most of the eight sequenced donors were classified as HCMV-seropositive, and one was classified as seronegative.

The CDR3 is 15 amino acids. CDR1 and CDR2 from the germline V gene are SGHTA and FQGNSA. Making the TCR beta cDNA relied on 5'RACE template switching with UMIs. TCRdb reprocessed the 5' RACE reads; each CDR3 protein has one entry and no DNA is given. The sample's table shows roughly 350,000 distinct CDR3 sequences. This sequence was found in a man aged 18-75 years in good health. This sequence joins TRBV7-2 and TRBJ1-1; TCRdb reports TRBD1, a call that lacks DNA to check it against. The sample consisted of blood T cells: a sorted CD56 or NKG2C T cell subset, CD4+ or CD8+ T cells, or bulk PBMC T cells (not recorded which). CDR3 in amino acids: CASSFKRQVMTEAFF.